Listed here are 22 T cell receptor beta chains from one sample, sequenced in a study of graft-versus-host responses after intestinal transplantation. Here immunoSEQ multiplex PCR was the method, and the copy in TCRdb shows in-frame clones only, minus some. This table holds some 96,000 clones, about 90% found once. These receptors have no identified antigens. The sequencing here drew on unstimulated CD4+ T cells sorted from spleen or lymph node cells, taken before transplant. These receptors were collected from a human donor who was the organ donor for an intestinal transplant.

V and J are TRBV29-1 and TRBJ1-2, with D possibly being TRBD1 (6 bases). CDR3 size: 12 residues. Germline CDR1 SQVTM, CDR2 ANQGSEA. Trimming took 8 bases from V and 6 from J, leaving 16 bases between them. The CDR3 bases are TGCAGCTCGGTTGGGGGGCAGGATGGCTACACCTTC. This sequence encodes CSSVGGQDGYTF. The full variable domain, rest sourced from reference TRBV29-1 and TRBJ1-2, is SAVISQKPSRDICQRGTSLTIQCQVDSQVTMMFWYRQQPGQSLTLIATANQGSEATYESGFVIDKFPISRPNLTFSTLTVSNMSPEDSSIYLCSSVGGQDGYTFGSGTRLTVV.

The chain recombines TRBV5-1 with TRBJ1-1; 9 bases align to TRBD1. The CDR3 has 17 amino acids. V lost 4 bases, J lost 1 base, and 11 bases stayed unmatched. CDR1 is SGHRS, CDR2 YFSETQ, per germline. CDR3 region: CASSPGDRVGGNTEAFF. CDR3 in DNA: TGCGCCAGCAGCCCGGGGGACAGGGTTGGTGGGAACACTGAAGCTTTCTTT.

This chain uses TRBV19 with TRBJ2-2, with D possibly being TRBD1 (6 bases). This CDR3 is 16 amino acids long. V dropped 2 bases and J dropped 4 bases, with 14 bases sitting between them. Germline V gives CDR1 LNHDA, CDR2 SQIVND (reference sequence). CDR3 region: CASSIRADSGTGELFF. The CDR3 DNA reads TGTGCCAGTAGTATACGGGCGGACAGCGGCACCGGGGAGCTGTTTTTT.

The chain is built from TRBV18 and TRBJ2-7; D gene unclear. Trimming took 2 bases from V and 2 from J, leaving 10 bases between them. CDR1 is KGHSH, CDR2 LQKENI, per germline. There are 14 residues in the CDR3. CDR3 bases: TGTGCCAGCTCACCAGGCCAGCCCCCCTACGAGCAGTACTTC. Protein sequence: CASSPGQPPYEQYF.

V and J are TRBV4-2 and TRBJ2-1; no definite D call. Germline CDR1 LGHNA, CDR2 YNFKEQ. This CDR3 is built from 15 residues. V lost 0 bases to trimming and J lost 6 bases, with 12 bases between them. The DNA of the CDR3 is TGTGCCAGCAGCCAAGAATGGGCTCCAAGCAATGAGCAGTTCTTC. Protein product: CASSQEWAPSNEQFF.

This clone was detected only a few times. The rearrangement uses TRBV20-1 and TRBJ1-2; D is perhaps TRBD1 (5 bases). The CDR3 loop spans 11 amino acids. V gave up 3 bases and J gave up 10 bases, with 12 bases separating them. The germline gives CDR1 DFQATT, CDR2 SNEGSKA (reference sequence). The CDR3 loop is CSASRQTTYTF. The CDR3 region has the DNA TGCAGTGCTAGCAGACAGACGACCTACACCTTC.

The chain has TRBV10-3 and TRBJ1-2, with unresolved D. V shed 3 bases and J shed 2 bases, with 7 bases lying between them. Germline loops: CDR1 ENHRY, CDR2 SYGVKD. The CDR3 is 13 amino acids. The CDR3 sequence: CAISDVANYGYTF. CDR3 in DNA: TGTGCCATCAGTGATGTCGCAAACTATGGCTACACCTTC.

In this sample, this clone turned up once. The gene calls are TRBV7-6 and TRBJ1-2; D is undetermined. Germline lookup yields CDR1 SGHVS and CDR2 FNYEAQ. CDR3 length: 14 amino acids. V was pared by 6 bases and J by 2 bases, with 13 bases between. Here the CDR3 DNA reads TGTGCCAGCAGTCCTATACAGAGCAACTATGGCTACACCTTC. It translates to CASSPIQSNYGYTF.

The V and J genes are TRBV18 and TRBJ2-3, with D uncertain. Germline loops: CDR1 KGHSH, CDR2 LQKENI. With 3 bases removed from V and 1 base from J, the gap between germline ends came to 14 bases. The CDR3 sequence is 16 residues long. The CDR3 coding sequence is TGTGCCAGCTCACCCCTGTGGGGTGATGGCACAGATACGCAGTATTTT. Protein product: CASSPLWGDGTDTQYF.

The rearrangement uses TRBV30 and TRBJ1-6, with D perhaps matching TRBD1 (5 bases). Trimming shortened V by 5 bases and J by 8 bases, and 16 bases separated the two germline ends. The CDR3 runs to 14 residues. The germline CDR1 and CDR2 sequences are GTSNPN and SVGIG (reference sequence). This CDR3 is CAWSSGGRDSPLHF. The CDR3, as DNA: TGTGCCTGGTCGTCGGGGGGTCGGGATTCACCCCTCCACTTT.

For this clone: At the DNA level, this CDR3 is encoded by other sequences in the same sample as well. This rearrangement joins TRBV5-1 to TRBJ1-5, with 9 bases matching TRBD1. The germline gives CDR1 SGHRS, CDR2 YFSETQ. The CDR3 consists of 15 residues. The V gene end was trimmed by 0 bases and the J gene end by 2 bases; junction bases not matched to a gene: 0. CDR3 coding DNA: TGCGCCAGCAGCTTGGGGACAGGGGGCAATCAGCCCCAGCATTTT. It is translated as CASSLGTGGNQPQHF.

The rearrangement uses TRBV28 and TRBJ1-4; TRBD1 is a possible D gene (5 bases). Trimming took 5 bases from V and 4 from J, leaving 14 bases between them. The CDR3 spans 15 residues. Germline assignment: CDR1 MDHEN and CDR2 SYDVKM. The CDR3 here is CASSHARQINEKLFF. The CDR3 DNA is TGTGCCAGCAGTCACGCTAGACAGATTAATGAAAAACTGTTTTTT.

The V gene is TRBV7-2, the J gene TRBJ2-7, with 10 bases aligning to TRBD1. Trimming at V came to 4 bases and at J to 2 bases, leaving 5 bases not matched to a gene. CDR3 size: 15 residues. CDR1 SGHTA and CDR2 FQGNSA come from the germline V gene. CDR3 amino acids: CASSSDRGRPYEQYF. The CDR3, as DNA: TGTGCCAGCAGCTCCGACAGGGGGCGACCCTACGAGCAGTACTTC. Together with reference TRBV7-2 and TRBJ2-7, the CDR3 gives the full variable domain: GAGVSQSPSNKVTEKGKDVELRCDPISGHTALYWYRQSLGQGLEFLIYFQGNSAPDKSGLPSDRFSAERTGGSVSTLTIQRTQQEDSAVYLCASSSDRGRPYEQYFGPGTRLTVT.

The rearrangement links TRBV10-3 to TRBJ2-3, with 7 nucleotides matching TRBD1. Trimming took 8 bases from V and 4 from J; bases not matched to a gene: 6. The CDR3 totals 13 residues. From germline, CDR1 is ENHRY and CDR2 SYGVKD. This CDR3 reads CAIRDSRADTQYF. Here the CDR3 DNA reads TGTGCCATCCGGGACAGTCGAGCAGATACGCAGTATTTT.

This sequence joins TRBV28 and TRBJ1-2; tentatively, D is TRBD1 (6 bases). The CDR3 consists of 13 residues. CDR1 is MDHEN, CDR2 SYDVKM, per germline. V lost 6 bases and J 2 bases, leaving 10 bases between the germline ends. The CDR3, as DNA: TGTGCCAGCAGGTCCACAGGGAACTATGGCTACACCTTC. It yields the protein CASRSTGNYGYTF.

This clone has just one count. The chain carries TRBV18 and TRBJ2-7; TRBD1 agrees at 8 bases. Germline V gene data show CDR1 as KGHSH and CDR2 as LQKENI. The CDR3 runs to 13 residues. V gave up 6 bases and J gave up 5 bases; unmatched junction bases: 6. The DNA of the CDR3 is TGTGCCAGCTCCAAGGACAGGGCCGACGAGCAGTACTTC. Protein sequence: CASSKDRADEQYF.

This sequence joins TRBV19 and TRBJ2-2; 9 bases are a match to TRBD1. Germline loops: CDR1 LNHDA, CDR2 SQIVND (reference sequence). The CDR3 length is 15 residues. Germline trimming cut 5 bases from V and 7 bases from J; bases unmatched to any gene: 8. CDR3 sequence: CASSPTTGGNGELFF. In DNA, the CDR3 is TGTGCCAGTAGTCCGACCACAGGGGGCAACGGGGAGCTGTTTTTT.

V is TRBV9 and J is TRBJ1-1; 8 bases are shared with TRBD1. The CDR3 runs 14 residues. In germline, CDR1 is SGDLS, CDR2 YYNGEE. Trimming at V came to 5 bases and at J to 4 bases, leaving 7 bases not matched to a gene. The CDR3 sequence is CASSRTGTGTEAFF. The CDR3 bases are TGTGCCAGCAGTAGGACAGGGACGGGCACTGAAGCTTTCTTT.

The gene calls are TRBV2 and TRBJ2-7, with 11 bases that match TRBD2. Germline CDR1 is SNHLY and CDR2 is FYNNEI. V dropped 5 bases and J dropped 4; count of bases not matched to a gene: 7. The CDR3 consists of 15 residues. CDR3 residues: CASSYRLAGSYEQYF. The CDR3 nucleotides are TGTGCCAGCAGTTACCGACTAGCGGGATCGTACGAGCAGTACTTC.

The chain links TRBV5-1 to TRBJ2-2; D gene ambiguous. CDR1 and CDR2 (germline): SGHRS, YFSETQ. Trimming left V 9 bases short and J 2 bases short, with 14 bases between. The CDR3 has 14 amino acids. CDR3 DNA: TGCGCCACCGGTCCGGGTCCCAACACCGGGGAGCTGTTTTTT. Protein sequence: CATGPGPNTGELFF.

The chain employs TRBV28 and TRBJ1-6; TRBD1 might be the D (5 bases). Trimming stripped 6 bases from V and 9 bases from J, with 15 bases between. This CDR3 region has 14 residues. The V gene's germline CDR1 is MDHEN and CDR2 SYDVKM. CDR3: CASSDRQHRSPLHF. CDR3 sequence (DNA): TGTGCCAGCAGCGACAGACAGCACCGTTCACCCCTCCACTTT.

CDR3 loop: CASRQGAIDEWPQHF. The CDR3 DNA is TGTGCCAGCAGGCAGGGGGCTATCGACGAGTGGCCCCAGCATTTT. This chain links TRBV2 with TRBJ1-5, with 8 positions matching TRBD1. Germline V gives CDR1 SNHLY, CDR2 FYNNEI. CDR3 length equals 15 residues. V was clipped by 6 bases and J by 9 bases; unmatched bases: 13.